This T cell receptor (beta chain) appears in the sequencing data of a study of PD-1 blockade in classical Hodgkin lymphoma. Study summary: It was nivolumab at 3 mg/kg, given intravenously every 2 weeks, that patients received.

V lost 4 bases and J lost 1, with 14 bases in between. The CDR3 is 15 amino acids. The germline gives CDR1 ENHRY, CDR2 SYGVKD. The time point: cycle 4 day 1 (C4D1), after more than five weeks of nivolumab. Relapse was seen in all patients after autologous stem cell transplantation, and brentuximab vedotin exposure was variable. On this clone itself: Antigen specificity is unknown.

Clones were sequenced by immunoSEQ multiplex PCR, and TCRdb holds only the in-frame ones, with some missing. Of about 19,000 clones listed, 76% are singletons. Study-level findings and limits: Partial responders and progressors had significantly lower baseline TCR diversity.

V gene TRBV10-3 combines with J gene TRBJ2-7; the D gene could be TRBD1 or TRBD2 (6 bases each). The receptor comes from a human donor with classical Hodgkin lymphoma. The source material was peripheral blood mononuclear cells (PBMCs), sampled before the fourth cycle of nivolumab. CDR3 sequence reads: CAISVLRGQSYEQYF. CDR3 DNA: TGTGCCATCAGTGTTCTTCGGGGGCAGTCCTACGAGCAGTACTTC.